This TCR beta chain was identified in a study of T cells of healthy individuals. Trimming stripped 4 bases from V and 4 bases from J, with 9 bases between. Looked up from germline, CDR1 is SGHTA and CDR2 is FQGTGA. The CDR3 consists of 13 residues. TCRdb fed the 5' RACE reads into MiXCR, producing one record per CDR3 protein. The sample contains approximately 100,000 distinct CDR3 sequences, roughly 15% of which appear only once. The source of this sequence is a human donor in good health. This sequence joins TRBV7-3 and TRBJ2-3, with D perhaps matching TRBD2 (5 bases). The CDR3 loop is CASSSTSSDTQYF. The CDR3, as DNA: TGTGCCAGCAGCTCTACTAGTTCAGATACGCAGTATTTT.